This TCR beta chain is drawn from a study of blood T cells in healthy people across ages. Background on the study: For every two T cells, template switching captured about one barcoded beta molecule. Findings of the study overall: The study found TCR beta diversity correlated strongly with naive T cell percentage.

Germline V gives CDR1 SSHAT, CDR2 FNYEAQ (reference sequence). CDR3 length equals 14 residues. The use of a sample-barcoded 5' primer and a J-beta primer mix characterized a second PCR of 7 to 11 cycles. TCRdb independently ran MiXCR on the 5' RACE reads; one entry per CDR3 protein. The table has fewer than 900,000 distinct CDR3 sequences, 30% to 45% seen once. In this sample, this clonotype turned up a few times. Its antigen remains unidentified. Mismatch with germline at one junction end may stem from a read error. No fewer than 5.5 micrograms of total RNA were isolated from every sample. This clonotype was sampled from a man aged 18 to 30 in good health. The sample taken for sequencing was blood. The chain joins TRBV7-7 to TRBJ2-1; a weak D match, TRBD2 (6 bases). The CDR3 protein is CASSLTRESNVQFF. CDR3 DNA sequence: TGTGCTAGCAGCTTAACACGGGAGTCCAATGTGCAGTTCTTC. The variable domain in full, completed from reference TRBV7-7 and TRBJ2-1, reads GAGVSQSPRYKVTKRGQDVTLRCDPISSHATLYWYQQALGQGPEFLTYFNYEAQPDKSGLPSDRFSAERPEGSISTLTIQRTEQRDSAMYRCASSLTRESNVQFFGPGTRLTVL.